These T cell receptor beta chains were read from a single sample in a study of T-cell reconstitution after alpha-beta-depleted transplantation in children. One entry per CDR3 protein, called by TCRdb with MiXCR from the PCR reads. The repertoire consists of some 490,000 distinct CDR3 sequences, with approximately 13% occurring once and the leading ten covering around 5.6%. The sequencing here drew on PBMCs from the stem cell graft donor, taken from the stem cell graft. Receptor source: a human donor who donated a stem cell graft to a child with combined immunodeficiency. CDR3s leave out the opening cysteine and the closing phenylalanine or tryptophan.

v_gene	j_gene	CDR3aa
TRBV29-1	TRBJ2-4	SVVIVDRGPKNIQY
TRBV30	TRBJ1-1	AWSLGTDGNTEAF
TRBV5-6	TRBJ2-1	ASSLAELAEQF
TRBV7-2	TRBJ2-3	ASSLAEGRSDTQY
TRBV7-2	TRBJ2-7	ASEDRVAYEQY
TRBV3-1	TRBJ2-1	ASSQETGPEQF
TRBV12-3/TRBV12-4	TRBJ2-5	ASSDIGTGAQETQY
TRBV25-1	TRBJ1-2	ASSPPSGANYGYT
TRBV20-1	TRBJ2-7	SAPSPRLSSYEQY
TRBV29-1	TRBJ1-2	SLTRTGNYGYT
TRBV20-1	TRBJ2-1	SARAGIFVNEQF
TRBV2	TRBJ2-7	ASTVGASEYEQY
TRBV3-1	TRBJ2-1	ASSQDLGPHNEQF
TRBV7-3	TRBJ2-1	ASSLVGSDEQF
TRBV2	TRBJ1-5	ASSEQGNSNQPQH
TRBV7-9	TRBJ1-2	ASSARPDRINYGYT
TRBV10-2	TRBJ1-5	ASTLGSNQPQH
TRBV30	TRBJ2-3	AWDITMGTSGRTTDTQY
TRBV5-1	TRBJ1-1	ASSPHRANTEAF
TRBV9	TRBJ2-3	ASSVRTDSTDTQY